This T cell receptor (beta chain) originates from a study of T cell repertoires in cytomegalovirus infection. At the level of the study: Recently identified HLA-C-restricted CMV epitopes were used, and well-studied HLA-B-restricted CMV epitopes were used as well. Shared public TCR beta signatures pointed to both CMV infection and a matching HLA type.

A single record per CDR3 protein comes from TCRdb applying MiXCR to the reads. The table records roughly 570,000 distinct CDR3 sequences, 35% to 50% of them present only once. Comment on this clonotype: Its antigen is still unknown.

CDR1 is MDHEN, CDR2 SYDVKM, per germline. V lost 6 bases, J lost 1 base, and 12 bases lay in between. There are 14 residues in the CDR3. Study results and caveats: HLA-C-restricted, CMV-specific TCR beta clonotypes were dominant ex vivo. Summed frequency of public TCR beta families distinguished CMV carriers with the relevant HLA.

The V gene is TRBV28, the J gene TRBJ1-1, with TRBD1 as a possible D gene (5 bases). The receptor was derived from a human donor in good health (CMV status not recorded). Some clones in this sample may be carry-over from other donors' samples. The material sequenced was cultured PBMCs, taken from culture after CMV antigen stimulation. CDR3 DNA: TGTGCCAGCAGCGAACCGGGGACGAACACTGAAGCTTTCTTT. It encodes CASSEPGTNTEAFF.